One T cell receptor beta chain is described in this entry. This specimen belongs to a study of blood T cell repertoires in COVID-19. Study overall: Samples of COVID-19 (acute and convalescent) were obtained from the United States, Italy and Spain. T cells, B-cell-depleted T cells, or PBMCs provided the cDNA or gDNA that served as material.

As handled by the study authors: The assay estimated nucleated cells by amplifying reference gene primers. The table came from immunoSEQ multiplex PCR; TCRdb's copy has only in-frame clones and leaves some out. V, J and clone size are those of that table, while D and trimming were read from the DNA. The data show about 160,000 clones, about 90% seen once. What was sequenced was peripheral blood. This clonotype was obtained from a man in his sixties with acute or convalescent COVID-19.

The CDR3 region is CASSTFTSDQPQHF. The DNA for the CDR3 is TGTGCCAGCAGCACTTTCACCTCCGATCAGCCCCAGCATTTT. The rearrangement links TRBV5-6 to TRBJ1-5; D is unclear. The CDR3 length is 14 residues. V lost 4 bases and J lost 5, with 13 bases in between. Germline lookup yields CDR1 SGHDT and CDR2 YYEEEE.